Given below is one TCR beta chain in context. The data stem from a study of blood T cell repertoires in COVID-19. Participants were placed into cohorts based on the clinical history they reported. What the recovered Cohort 3 donors had was two negative PCRs, clearance, or symptom resolution. Method: immunoSEQ multiplex PCR; TCRdb's copy keeps in-frame clones and lacks some. The sample has 300,000 to 400,000 clones, about 92% seen once. The CDR3 totals 15 residues. CDR1 and CDR2 from the germline V gene are KGHSH and LQKENI. The V segment lost 4 bases and the J segment 2 bases; nucleotides outside the gene matches: 7.

Sequenced material: PBMCs or T cells enriched from blood (not recorded which). The chain has TRBV18 and TRBJ2-5, with 7 positions matching TRBD1. This receptor was taken from a man aged 55 to 70 who had recovered from COVID-19. CDR3 residues: CASSRGQAKQETQYF. CDR3 sequence (DNA): TGTGCCAGCTCACGAGGACAGGCGAAGCAAGAGACCCAGTACTTC.